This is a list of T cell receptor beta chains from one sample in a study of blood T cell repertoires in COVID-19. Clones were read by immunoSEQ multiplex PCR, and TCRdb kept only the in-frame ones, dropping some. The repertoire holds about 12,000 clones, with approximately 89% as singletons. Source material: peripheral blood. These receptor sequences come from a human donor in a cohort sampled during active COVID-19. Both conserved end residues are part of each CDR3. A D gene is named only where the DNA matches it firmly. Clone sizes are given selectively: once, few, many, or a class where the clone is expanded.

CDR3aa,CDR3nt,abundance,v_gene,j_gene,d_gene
CASSYRDRVAGYTF,TGTGCCAGCAGTTACCGGGACAGGGTCGCTGGCTACACCTTC,.,TRBV6-2/TRBV6-3,TRBJ1-2,TRBD1
CATSVQGTKNIQYF,TGTGCCACCAGCGTGCAGGGAACCAAAAACATTCAGTACTTC,.,TRBV15,TRBJ2-4,.
CASSLSQLDRPFSPLHF,TGTGCCAGCAGTTTATCGCAACTGGACAGGCCATTTTCACCCCTCCACTTT,.,TRBV27,TRBJ1-6,TRBD1
CASSRTPSGLGGQETQYF,TGCGCCAGCAGCCGAACCCCTAGCGGGCTTGGAGGCCAAGAGACCCAGTACTTC,.,TRBV5-1,TRBJ2-5,TRBD2
CASSGTSNLQETQYF,TGTGCCAGCAGCGGTACTAGTAACCTTCAAGAGACCCAGTACTTC,once,TRBV9,TRBJ2-5,.
CASSLAGTGRETQYF,TGCGCCAGCAGCTTGGCTGGGACAGGGCGAGAGACCCAGTACTTC,.,TRBV5-1,TRBJ2-5,TRBD1
CASTVSGQETQYF,TGTGCCAGCACGGTATCTGGCCAAGAGACCCAGTACTTC,.,TRBV2,TRBJ2-5,.
CASSIRGQGAIGSYNEQFF,TGTGCCAGTAGTATTCGTGGACAGGGGGCTATCGGCTCCTACAATGAGCAGTTCTTC,.,TRBV19,TRBJ2-1,TRBD1
CASKPQGAAYNSPLHF,TGTGCCAGCAAACCCCAGGGGGCGGCCTATAATTCACCCCTCCACTTT,.,TRBV28,TRBJ1-6,TRBD1
CASSTSSYEQYF,TGTGCCAGCAGCACTAGCTCCTACGAGCAGTACTTC,.,TRBV3-1/TRBV3-2,TRBJ2-7,.
CASSLLGGTEAFF,TGTGCCAGCAGCCTACTAGGGGGCACTGAAGCTTTCTTT,few,TRBV5-4,TRBJ1-1,.
CASSPFIEQYF,TGTGCCAGCAGCCCCTTTATAGAGCAGTACTTC,.,TRBV11-2,TRBJ2-7,.
CASSEDSAMNTEAFF,TGTGCCAGCAGCGAGGACAGCGCCATGAACACTGAAGCTTTCTTT,once,TRBV2,TRBJ1-1,.
CASSYRGQDNSPLHF,TGTGCCAGCAGCTATCGAGGACAGGATAATTCACCCCTCCACTTT,.,TRBV6-5,TRBJ1-6,TRBD1
CASSPTTRGETQYF,TGTGCCAGCAGCCCTACGACGCGGGGTGAGACCCAGTACTTC,once,TRBV9,TRBJ2-5,.
CASSQDRLAGGGTQYF,TGCGCCAGCAGCCAAGATCGGCTAGCGGGGGGTGGGACCCAGTACTTC,.,TRBV4-3,TRBJ2-5,TRBD2
CATSDFGGLAGLTDTQYF,TGTGCCACCAGTGATTTCGGCGGACTAGCGGGCCTCACAGATACGCAGTATTTT,.,TRBV24-1,TRBJ2-3,TRBD2
CASSSQIF,TGTGCCAGCAGTTCTCAGATCTTC,.,TRBV12-3/TRBV12-4,TRBJ2-1,.
CASSSRDYTYQETQYF,TGTGCCAGCAGCAGCCGGGACTACACGTACCAAGAGACCCAGTACTTC,.,TRBV7-6,TRBJ2-5,TRBD2
CASSLLGNEQFF,TGCGCCAGCAGCTTGCTCGGGAATGAGCAGTTCTTC,.,TRBV5-1,TRBJ2-1,.
CASSSLGRSYEQYF,TGTGCCAGCAGCTCCCTGGGGAGGTCCTACGAGCAGTACTTC,.,TRBV11-2,TRBJ2-7,.
CASSMEGQMNTEAFF,TGCGCCAGCAGCATGGAGGGACAAATGAACACTGAAGCTTTCTTT,.,TRBV5-1,TRBJ1-1,.
CAWGQGLNYGYTF,TGTGCCTGGGGACAGGGTCTTAACTATGGCTACACCTTC,.,TRBV30,TRBJ1-2,TRBD1
CASGGQGATNEKLFF,TGTGCCAGCGGAGGACAGGGGGCAACTAATGAAAAACTGTTTTTT,.,TRBV2,TRBJ1-4,TRBD1
CASSPSSGSGEQYF,TGTGCCAGCAGCCCTTCTAGCGGGAGCGGCGAGCAGTACTTC,.,TRBV9,TRBJ2-7,TRBD2
CASSEVQGLNNEQFF,TGTGCCAGCAGTGAAGTTCAGGGCCTCAACAATGAGCAGTTCTTC,.,TRBV25-1,TRBJ2-1,.
CASSPASGSYEQYF,TGTGCCAGCAGCCCAGCTAGCGGGAGCTACGAGCAGTACTTC,few,TRBV7-9,TRBJ2-7,TRBD2
CASSPGGVAGVRAEQFF,TGTGCCAGCAGCCCCGGAGGGGTAGCGGGAGTACGGGCTGAGCAGTTCTTC,.,TRBV5-4,TRBJ2-1,TRBD2
CTSSRDERHFNEQFF,TGCACCAGCAGCCGAGATGAACGACATTTCAATGAGCAGTTCTTC,.,TRBV1,TRBJ2-1,.
CASSQDRLAGRDEQFF,TGCGCCAGCAGCCAAGATCGGCTAGCGGGAAGGGATGAGCAGTTCTTC,.,TRBV4-1,TRBJ2-1,TRBD2
CASSLMGQGYEAFF,TGTGCCAGCAGCTTAATGGGACAGGGATATGAAGCTTTCTTT,.,TRBV28,TRBJ1-1,TRBD1
CASILLGGMEAFF,TGTGCCAGCATCCTACTCGGGGGTATGGAAGCTTTCTTT,.,TRBV27,TRBJ1-1,.
CASSPTGDSGNTIYF,TGTGCCAGCTCACCGACAGGGGACTCTGGAAACACCATATATTTT,.,TRBV18,TRBJ1-3,TRBD1
CASSRLGTGATGELFF,TGTGCCAGCAGCCGCCTTGGGACAGGGGCCACCGGGGAGCTGTTTTTT,.,TRBV14,TRBJ2-2,TRBD1
CASSRTGQGGSDTQYF,TGTGCCAGCAGCAGGACGGGACAGGGGGGTTCAGATACGCAGTATTTT,.,TRBV6-4,TRBJ2-3,TRBD1
CASSVTSGYTYEQYF,TGTGCCAGCAGCGTAACTAGCGGCTACACCTACGAGCAGTACTTC,once,TRBV9,TRBJ2-7,TRBD2
CASSGGRAGNQPQHF,TGTGCCAGCAGCGGGGGCAGGGCCGGCAATCAGCCCCAGCATTTT,.,TRBV7-9,TRBJ1-5,.
CASSPNGQGSYGYTF,TGTGCCAGCTCACCGAACGGACAGGGTAGCTATGGCTACACCTTC,.,TRBV18,TRBJ1-2,TRBD1
CASSLATGGHGELFF,TGTGCCAGCAGCTTGGCGACAGGGGGCCACGGGGAGCTGTTTTTT,.,TRBV7-9,TRBJ2-2,TRBD1
CASSSSHTGNTDTQYF,TGTGCCAGCAGTTCCAGCCACACAGGGAACACAGATACGCAGTATTTT,.,TRBV6-6,TRBJ2-3,.
CASSSGLARGPPLYEQYF,TGTGCCAGCAGTTCGGGACTAGCGAGAGGACCGCCCCTCTACGAGCAGTACTTC,.,TRBV28,TRBJ2-7,TRBD2
CASSLGQIEETQYF,TGCGCCAGCAGCTTGGGGCAGATTGAAGAGACCCAGTACTTC,.,TRBV5-1,TRBJ2-5,.
CASSPGSLGNQPQHF,TGTGCCAGCAGCCCAGGGTCGTTGGGCAATCAGCCCCAGCATTTT,.,TRBV7-9,TRBJ1-5,.
CASTFDRGHYGYTF,TGTGCCAGTACCTTTGACAGGGGGCACTATGGCTACACCTTC,.,TRBV19,TRBJ1-2,TRBD1
CASSLEGGGAYNEQFF,TGCGCCAGCAGCTTGGAGGGCGGGGGGGCCTACAATGAGCAGTTCTTC,.,TRBV5-1,TRBJ2-1,TRBD2
CASAPRQGFGELFF,TGTGCTAGTGCGCCCCGACAGGGGTTCGGGGAGCTGTTTTTT,.,TRBV12-5,TRBJ2-2,TRBD1
CASSVDPARGAEAFF,TGTGCCAGCAGCGTAGATCCGGCCCGAGGCGCTGAAGCTTTCTTT,once,TRBV9,TRBJ1-1,.
CASSLLSSRITDTQYF,TGCGCCAGCAGCTTGTTATCTAGCCGAATCACAGATACGCAGTATTTT,large,TRBV5-1,TRBJ2-3,.
CASSITAGSQPQYF,TGTGCCAGTAGTATTACGGCAGGGTCTCAGCCCCAGTATTTT,.,TRBV19,TRBJ2-3,.
CACTPGLKYNEQFF,TGTGCCTGTACGCCGGGACTAAAGTACAATGAGCAGTTCTTC,once,TRBV5-8,TRBJ2-1,TRBD2
CASSLGTGNDIQYF,TGCGCCAGCAGCTTGGGAACAGGGAATGACATTCAGTACTTC,.,TRBV5-1,TRBJ2-4,.
CASTMDYPLYEQYF,TGTGCCAGCACTATGGACTATCCTCTCTACGAGCAGTACTTC,.,TRBV5-6,TRBJ2-7,.
CASSTTVATEAFF,TGTGCCAGCAGCACGACAGTAGCCACTGAAGCTTTCTTT,.,TRBV7-8,TRBJ1-1,.